This TCR beta chain was sequenced for a study of blood T cell repertoires in COVID-19. TCRdb keeps only in-frame clones here, not all; method: immunoSEQ multiplex PCR. The table includes under 250,000 clones, 87% detected once. V dropped 10 bases and J dropped 4; count of bases not matched to a gene: 13. Germline CDR1 and CDR2: MNHEY and SVGAGI. CDR3 length: 15 residues. J is TRBJ2-1 and V is TRBV6-5; TRBD2 agrees at 7 bases. The origin of this receptor is a man aged 25-40 years who had recovered from COVID-19. Sequenced sample: PBMCs or T cells enriched from blood (not recorded which). The chain's CDR3 is CATSGGRVGYNEQFF. The CDR3 DNA sequence: TGTGCCACCTCCGGCGGGAGAGTGGGATACAATGAGCAGTTCTTC.